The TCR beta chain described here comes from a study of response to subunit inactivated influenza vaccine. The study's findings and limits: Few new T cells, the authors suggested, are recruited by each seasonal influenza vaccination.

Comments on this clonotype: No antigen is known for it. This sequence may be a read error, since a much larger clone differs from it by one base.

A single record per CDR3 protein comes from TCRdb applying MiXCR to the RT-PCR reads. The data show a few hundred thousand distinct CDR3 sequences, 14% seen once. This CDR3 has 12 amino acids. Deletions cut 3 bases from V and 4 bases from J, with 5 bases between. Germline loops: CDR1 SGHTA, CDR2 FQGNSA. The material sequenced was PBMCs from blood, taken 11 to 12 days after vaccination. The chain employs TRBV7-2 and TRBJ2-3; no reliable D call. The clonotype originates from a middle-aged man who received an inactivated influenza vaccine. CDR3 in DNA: TGTGCCAGCAGCTTCGCTTCAGATACGCAGTATTTT. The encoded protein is CASSFASDTQYF.